The rows below give T cell receptor beta chains drawn from one sample of a study of shared clonotypes between healthy human individuals. Clones were read by immunoSEQ multiplex PCR, and TCRdb kept only the in-frame ones, dropping some. The data hold more than 90,000 clones, with roughly 69% observed a single time. Sample: memory CD8+ T cells sorted from blood. These TCRs come from a man aged 30 to 45 in good health. The CDR3 runs from the conserved cysteine through the conserved F or W. A D gene is named only where the DNA matches it firmly. Where a row states a size, it is once, few, many or the class of an expanded clone; other rows omit it.

clone size: few
D gene: TRBD2
J gene: TRBJ2-5
V gene: TRBV2
CDR3 length: 16
CDR3 protein: CASFPWLAGGEETQYF
CDR3 DNA: TGTGCCAGTTTCCCATGGCTAGCGGGAGGGGAGGAGACCCAGTACTTC

clone size: few
D gene: TRBD1
J gene: TRBJ2-5
V gene: TRBV25-1
CDR3 length: 16
CDR3 protein: CASSLRDRGQLETQYF
CDR3 DNA: TGTGCCAGCAGTCTCCGGGACAGGGGCCAACTAGAGACCCAGTACTTC

clone size: -
D gene: TRBD2
J gene: TRBJ2-1
V gene: TRBV28
CDR3 length: 17
CDR3 protein: CASSGTSGKSSYNEQFF
CDR3 DNA: TGTGCCAGCAGCGGGACTAGCGGGAAAAGCTCCTACAATGAGCAGTTCTTC

clone size: -
D gene: -
J gene: TRBJ1-5
V gene: TRBV19
CDR3 length: 14
CDR3 protein: CASTLTSSNQPQHF
CDR3 DNA: TGTGCCAGTACCCTGACATCTAGCAATCAGCCCCAGCATTTT

clone size: -
D gene: TRBD1
J gene: TRBJ2-6
V gene: TRBV6-1
CDR3 length: 18
CDR3 protein: CASSEPGTGYSGANVLTF
CDR3 DNA: TGTGCCAGCAGTGAACCCGGGACAGGGTACTCTGGGGCCAACGTCCTGACTTTC

clone size: few
D gene: -
J gene: TRBJ1-2
V gene: TRBV18
CDR3 length: 12
CDR3 protein: CASSPPVYGYTF
CDR3 DNA: TGTGCCAGCTCACCTCCCGTCTATGGCTACACCTTC

clone size: few
D gene: -
J gene: TRBJ2-5
V gene: TRBV7-8
CDR3 length: 14
CDR3 protein: CASSLTQGRETQYF
CDR3 DNA: TGTGCCAGCAGCTTAACGCAGGGTAGAGAGACCCAGTACTTC

clone size: -
D gene: TRBD1
J gene: TRBJ1-2
V gene: TRBV19
CDR3 length: 17
CDR3 protein: CASSMVRQGAPDYGYTF
CDR3 DNA: TGTGCCAGTAGTATGGTCCGACAGGGGGCGCCGGACTATGGCTACACCTTC

clone size: -
D gene: -
J gene: TRBJ2-3
V gene: TRBV9
CDR3 length: 15
CDR3 protein: CASSVGARWTDTQYF
CDR3 DNA: TGTGCCAGCAGCGTCGGGGCTAGGTGGACAGATACGCAGTATTTT

clone size: many
D gene: TRBD2
J gene: TRBJ2-5
V gene: TRBV7-2
CDR3 length: 13
CDR3 protein: CASSSRGSRTQYF
CDR3 DNA: TGTGCCAGCAGCTCGCGGGGGTCCCGGACCCAGTACTTC

clone size: -
D gene: TRBD2
J gene: TRBJ2-1
V gene: TRBV11-2
CDR3 length: 16
CDR3 protein: CASSLVLAGAYNEQFF
CDR3 DNA: TGTGCCAGCAGCTTAGTACTAGCGGGAGCCTACAATGAGCAGTTCTTC

clone size: -
D gene: -
J gene: TRBJ1-6
V gene: TRBV15
CDR3 length: 19
CDR3 protein: CATSRRGKGAPGPNSPLHF
CDR3 DNA: TGTGCCACCAGCAGAAGAGGTAAAGGGGCACCTGGACCTAATTCACCCCTCCACTTT

clone size: -
D gene: -
J gene: TRBJ2-1
V gene: TRBV18
CDR3 length: 11
CDR3 protein: CASSPGDEQFF
CDR3 DNA: TGTGCCAGCTCCCCGGGAGATGAGCAGTTCTTC

clone size: -
D gene: -
J gene: TRBJ2-1
V gene: TRBV7-2
CDR3 length: 15
CDR3 protein: CASSLNGGSYNEQFF
CDR3 DNA: TGTGCCAGCAGCTTAAACGGGGGCTCCTACAATGAGCAGTTCTTC

clone size: -
D gene: -
J gene: TRBJ2-1
V gene: TRBV6-5
CDR3 length: 15
CDR3 protein: CATNSLRRVSREQFF
CDR3 DNA: TGTGCCACCAATTCTCTCCGTCGCGTGAGTCGTGAGCAGTTCTTC

clone size: -
D gene: -
J gene: TRBJ2-7
V gene: TRBV9
CDR3 length: 13
CDR3 protein: CASSAYGGYEQYF
CDR3 DNA: TGTGCCAGCAGCGCTTACGGGGGCTACGAGCAGTACTTC

clone size: many
D gene: -
J gene: TRBJ2-7
V gene: TRBV12-5
CDR3 length: 15
CDR3 protein: CASGLVCLSYYEQYF
CDR3 DNA: TGTGCTAGTGGTTTGGTTTGTCTCAGTTACTACGAGCAGTACTTC

clone size: few
D gene: -
J gene: TRBJ1-3
V gene: TRBV30
CDR3 length: 11
CDR3 protein: CAWRSGNTIYF
CDR3 DNA: TGTGCCTGGAGATCTGGAAACACCATATATTTT

clone size: many
D gene: -
J gene: TRBJ1-3
V gene: TRBV5-6
CDR3 length: 14
CDR3 protein: CASSFGGVRNTIYF
CDR3 DNA: TGTGCCAGCAGCTTCGGGGGCGTGAGAAACACCATATATTTT

clone size: once
D gene: -
J gene: TRBJ1-1
V gene: TRBV27
CDR3 length: 19
CDR3 protein: CASSLTHTWGLYGNTEAFF
CDR3 DNA: TGTGCCAGCAGTTTAACCCACACTTGGGGGTTGTACGGGAACACTGAAGCTTTCTTT

clone size: -
D gene: -
J gene: TRBJ1-5
V gene: TRBV18
CDR3 length: 12
CDR3 protein: CASSPGVQPQHF
CDR3 DNA: TGTGCCAGCTCACCAGGGGTTCAGCCCCAGCATTTT

clone size: -
D gene: -
J gene: TRBJ1-2
V gene: TRBV7-9
CDR3 length: 16
CDR3 protein: CASSVLSGEINYGYTF
CDR3 DNA: TGTGCCAGCAGCGTATTATCAGGGGAAATTAACTATGGCTACACCTTC

clone size: -
D gene: -
J gene: TRBJ2-5
V gene: TRBV9
CDR3 length: 15
CDR3 protein: CASSVDGTRAETQYF
CDR3 DNA: TGTGCCAGCAGCGTAGACGGGACACGGGCCGAGACCCAGTACTTC

clone size: -
D gene: -
J gene: TRBJ2-7
V gene: TRBV27
CDR3 length: 15
CDR3 protein: CASSFRLGNSYEQYF
CDR3 DNA: TGTGCCAGCAGTTTTAGGCTAGGCAACTCCTACGAGCAGTACTTC

clone size: -
D gene: TRBD2
J gene: TRBJ2-5
V gene: TRBV7-9
CDR3 length: 15
CDR3 protein: CASRYSGRAQETQYF
CDR3 DNA: TGTGCCAGCAGATATAGCGGGAGAGCCCAAGAGACCCAGTACTTC

clone size: -
D gene: -
J gene: TRBJ2-7
V gene: TRBV14
CDR3 length: 14
CDR3 protein: CASSHERLSYEQYF
CDR3 DNA: TGTGCCAGCAGCCATGAGCGGCTCTCCTACGAGCAGTACTTC

clone size: -
D gene: -
J gene: TRBJ1-2
V gene: TRBV28
CDR3 length: 14
CDR3 protein: CASSFAGPISGYTF
CDR3 DNA: TGTGCCAGCAGTTTCGCAGGGCCGATCTCTGGCTACACCTTC

clone size: -
D gene: -
J gene: TRBJ2-7
V gene: TRBV7-2
CDR3 length: 17
CDR3 protein: CASSPRGGALIRNEQYF
CDR3 DNA: TGTGCCAGCAGCCCGAGGGGGGGGGCTCTCATTCGGAACGAGCAGTACTTC

clone size: -
D gene: TRBD1
J gene: TRBJ1-4
V gene: TRBV25-1
CDR3 length: 15
CDR3 protein: CASSDFDRVGEKLFF
CDR3 DNA: TGTGCCAGCAGTGACTTTGACAGGGTTGGAGAAAAACTGTTTTTT

clone size: few
D gene: TRBD2
J gene: TRBJ2-3
V gene: TRBV6-4
CDR3 length: 15
CDR3 protein: CASSDDFAGADTQYF
CDR3 DNA: TGTGCCAGCAGTGACGATTTTGCGGGAGCAGATACGCAGTATTTT

clone size: -
D gene: -
J gene: TRBJ1-1
V gene: TRBV5-4
CDR3 length: 13
CDR3 protein: CASSHAVNTEAFF
CDR3 DNA: TGTGCCAGCAGCCATGCGGTTAACACTGAAGCTTTCTTT